This entry concerns a single TCR beta chain. This clonotype came up many times. Its antigen is unknown. The input lacks base qualities; no much larger clone sits a single base away. This sample was included in a study of T cells after yellow fever vaccination (dated by TCRdb to between 2018 and 2021). Looking at the study overall: The SMART-Seq v4 Ultra Low Input RNA kit was used to prepare libraries from fractions with low cell numbers. To follow T-cell clones before and after both primary and booster YFV17D yellow fever vaccination, bulk TCR alpha and beta repertoires underwent longitudinal sequencing. The cohort comprised two healthy male donors, one aged 18 to 29 and one aged 30 to 40 years. Blood was drawn at multiple timepoints before and after primary and secondary immunization, with bulk PBMC replicates and cell subsets isolated. General conclusions and limits of the study: After the booster, most clones that had expanded after primary vaccination were detected again (about 97% of CD4 and about 88% of CD8), suggesting broad maintenance of memory. FACS-sorted repertoires could contain abundant contaminating clonotypes from the bulk population, so computational filtering was required. Because the study included only a couple of donors, the extent to which the findings can be generalized is limited. A small share of clonotypes was detected in both CD4 and CD8 compartments, with the overlap likely arising from convergent recombination. Compared with the primary T-cell response, the secondary T-cell response was faster but weaker, reaching its peak on day 5 rather than on day 15.

The treatment or condition label here, explained by the study, means: live attenuated yellow fever vaccine strain. A standard Ficoll-Paque protocol was used to isolate PBMCs from peripheral blood. Dynabeads CD4 and CD8 positive selection kits were used to isolate CD4 and CD8 T-cell fractions. RNA was extracted with TriZol from bulk PBMCs, CD4 and CD8 fractions, and dextramer-positive and dextramer-negative fractions. TCR cDNA was synthesized by 5'RACE template switching, which introduced a universal primer site and unique molecular identifiers. Priming for cDNA synthesis came from both the TCR alpha and TCR beta constant segments. Library amplification involved two PCR steps, and the second step added sample barcodes and sequencing adapters. Sequencing of the libraries was done on either Illumina HiSeq 2500 (2x100 bp) or NovaSeq (2x150 bp). Concerning the study's data processing: MIGEC was used to demultiplex reads and collapse the reads into UMI consensus sequences, and MiXCR was used for V(D)J alignment. Vaccine-responding clonotypes were defined with edgeR using replicate PBMC samples, requiring FDR below 0.01 and a log2 fold change above 5 up to day 15. Bulk clonotypes were assigned CD4 or CD8 identity according to which sequenced CD4 or CD8 repertoire held them at higher abundance. TCRdb reran the public reads through fastp at Q25 and MiXCR, keeping productive beta chains. Rows with one shared CDR3 protein collapse into an entry with the most common genes and DNA. It is TCRdb's table, rather than the study itself, that gives the V and J calls and clone size. The sample profile shows 160,000 or so distinct CDR3 sequences; about 7% of them were found once. In total, the top ten clones hold roughly 2.5% of the sample.

This TCR came from a man aged 18 to 30 who received the YFV17D yellow fever vaccine. The starting material was CD4+ T cells sorted from PBMCs, obtained less than 6 days after the first yellow fever vaccination.

The sequenced DNA is TGTGCCACCAGCAGAGATCGGACGACCTACGGGGAGCAGTACTTC. Its product reads: CATSRDRTTYGEQYF. The chain is assembled from TRBV15 and TRBJ2-7; the D gene lacks a confident call. The germline V gene (reference sequence) gives CDR1 as LNHNV and CDR2 as YYDKDF. Taken from cysteine to phenylalanine, the CDR3 has 15 residues. Only CDR3 DNA is held: 45 bases, read in frame from base 1. Deletion took 0 bases off V and 7 bases off J, with a span of 16 bases between the germline ends.